This entry describes one T cell receptor beta chain. Its antigen is unidentified. Only in-frame clones appear in the TCRdb table, and some are missing; sequencing was by immunoSEQ multiplex PCR. The table records about 2.3 million clones, 85% to 95% of them present only once. The CDR3 totals 15 residues. Germline CDR1 and CDR2: SGHNT and YYREEE (reference sequence). J lost 3 bases, V lost 3 bases, and 3 bases had no gene match. The data were taken from a study of shared clonotypes between healthy human individuals. Overall study context: The cohort comprised a couple of women and a few men. Their ages spanned 18 to 49 years. General study results and limits: In the sorted subsets, rarefaction showed sequencing was incomplete despite large depth.

The split of CD4+ cells yielded CD45RA+ naive and CD45RA-negative memory subsets. The genes are TRBV5-4 and TRBJ2-5; TRBD2 matches at 12 bases. The specimen was naive CD4+ T cells from PBMCs. Sample subset: CD45RA+ positively selected. This clonotype was obtained from a man aged 18 to 35 in good health. Some clones in this sample may be carry-over from other donors' samples. In DNA, the CDR3 is TGTGCCAGCAGCTGGGGACTAGCGGGTAAAGAGACCCAGTACTTC. Translation gives CASSWGLAGKETQYF. The whole variable domain, remainder taken from reference TRBV5-4 and TRBJ2-5, is ETGVTQSPTHLIKTRGQQVTLRCSSQSGHNTVSWYQQALGQGPQFIFQYYREEENGRGNFPPRFSGLQFPNYSSELNVNALELDDSALYLCASSWGLAGKETQYFGPGTRLLVL.